This passage covers 32 T cell receptor beta chains from one sample sequenced in a study of vaccination and CD4 T cells after COVID-19 (dated by TCRdb to 2021 to 2024). The library came from PCR. The sequencer was an Illumina iSeq 100. DNA from cultured CD4+ T cells underwent TCR sequencing with the Oncomine TCR Beta short-read assay at the Johns Hopkins FTIC core. TCRdb reprocessing: public reads trimmed at Q25 with fastp, clones called with MiXCR, in-frame beta chains kept. Every entry covers one CDR3 protein and lists the most common genes and DNA from its rows. Within this sample are about 15,000 distinct CDR3 sequences, with over 40% of them counted one time only. Jointly, the top ten make up roughly 20% of the sample. What these receptors recognize is not known. The treatment or condition label here, explained by the study, means: roughly 10-day PBMC culture with coronavirus spike peptide pools or control peptides (ViraFEST assay).

This specimen consisted of CD4+ T cells from blood, cultured in vitro, obtained before SARS-CoV-2 vaccination. Receptors were obtained from a human donor who received a COVID-19 vaccine.

This clonotype has a handful of counts. This CDR3 is CASSLSGTTGNTIYF. The CDR3 DNA follows: TGTGCCAGCAGTTTATCGGGGACAACCGGAAACACCATATATTTT. The V and J genes are TRBV6-5 and TRBJ1-3, with D tentatively TRBD1 (6 bases). Trimming left V 4 bases short and J 4 bases short, with 14 bases between. The CDR3 length is 15 residues. Germline lookup yields CDR1 MNHEY and CDR2 SVGAGI.

There are a few counts of this clonotype. CDR3 DNA sequence: TGTGCCAGCAGTTACCTGGGGGACGGCGAGCAGTACTTC. Translating gives CASSYLGDGEQYF. The chain carries TRBV6-5 and TRBJ2-7; D may be TRBD1 or TRBD2 (5 bases each). The CDR3 has 13 amino acids. Deletions cut 2 bases from V and 6 bases from J, with 11 bases between. CDR1 and CDR2 from the germline V gene are MNHEY and SVGAGI.

This chain connects TRBV20-1 to TRBJ2-5; a possible D gene is TRBD2 (6 bases). Germline V lookup: CDR1 DFQATT, CDR2 SNEGSKA (reference sequence). V was shortened by 5 bases and J by 3 bases, with 16 bases between the two germline ends. CDR3 length: 14 residues. The DNA for the CDR3 is TGCAGTGCTTACCCCCCGCGGGGCAAAGAGACCCAGTACTTC. Translation: CSAYPPRGKETQYF.

The chain carries TRBV7-9 and TRBJ1-1; D gene unclear. This CDR3 region has 14 residues. The V gene's germline CDR1 is SEHNR and CDR2 FQNEAQ (reference sequence). The V end was cut by 3 bases, the J end by 5 bases, with 13 bases between. CDR3 sequence: CASSFLEVGTEAFF. The DNA for the CDR3 is TGTGCCAGCAGCTTTCTGGAGGTAGGGACTGAAGCTTTCTTT.

The V gene is TRBV7-9, the J gene TRBJ2-5; 13 bases map to TRBD2. The germline V gene encodes CDR1 SEHNR and CDR2 FQNEAQ (reference sequence). V shed 5 bases and J 4 bases; nucleotides not matched to a gene: 4. This CDR3 has 15 amino acids. The CDR3 reads CASSQTSGGAETQYF. CDR3 DNA sequence: TGTGCCAGCAGCCAAACTAGCGGGGGGGCAGAGACCCAGTACTTC. Based on the CDR3 plus reference TRBV7-9 and TRBJ2-5, the full variable domain is DTGVSQNPRHKITKRGQNVTFRCDPISEHNRLYWYRQTLGQGPEFLTYFQNEAQLEKSRLLSDRFSAERPKGSFSTLEIQRTEQGDSAMYLCASSQTSGGAETQYFGPGTRLLVL.

This clonotype came up a few times. The chain uses TRBV7-9 and TRBJ1-2; D ambiguous. Germline V gene lookup returns CDR1 SEHNR and CDR2 FQNEAQ (reference sequence). V lost 1 base to trimming and J lost 6 bases, with 12 bases between them. The CDR3 has 14 amino acids. The DNA of the CDR3 is TGTGCCAGCAGCTTAGTCATGGTTTTGGATGGCTACACCTTC. Its protein is CASSLVMVLDGYTF. Together with reference TRBV7-9 and TRBJ1-2, the CDR3 gives the full variable domain: DTGVSQNPRHKITKRGQNVTFRCDPISEHNRLYWYRQTLGQGPEFLTYFQNEAQLEKSRLLSDRFSAERPKGSFSTLEIQRTEQGDSAMYLCASSLVMVLDGYTFGSGTRLTVV.

This clonotype was recorded a few times. The J gene is TRBJ1-1, the V gene TRBV6-5, with D possibly matching TRBD1 (5 bases). V lost 2 bases and J lost 1, with 8 bases in between. Germline CDR1 is MNHEY and CDR2 is SVGAGI. The CDR3 is made up of 14 amino acids. The CDR3 loop is CASSYGGWNTEAFF. The CDR3 nucleotides are TGTGCCAGCAGTTACGGGGGGTGGAACACTGAAGCTTTCTTT.

The V and J genes are TRBV19 and TRBJ2-5; 7 bases fit TRBD2. V trimming: 9 bases; J trimming: 5 bases; junction bases outside the gene matches: 6. This CDR3 contains 12 residues. Per germline, CDR1 LNHDA and CDR2 SQIVND (reference sequence). The DNA for the CDR3 is TGTGCCAGCTCCCGGGGGGAGGAGACCCAGTACTTC. Amino acid sequence: CASSRGEETQYF.

The genes are TRBV10-3 and TRBJ1-2; no definite D call. From germline, CDR1 is ENHRY and CDR2 SYGVKD. V was shortened by 4 bases and J by 2 bases, with 11 bases between the two germline ends. The CDR3 spans 14 residues. The CDR3 protein is CAISASSGNYGYTF. DNA of the CDR3: TGTGCCATCAGTGCTTCCTCGGGGAACTATGGCTACACCTTC.

This clonotype was counted only a few times. The chain uses TRBV7-6 and TRBJ1-6; TRBD1 might be the D (5 bases). Germline V gene sequence: CDR1 SGHVS, CDR2 FNYEAQ. CDR3 length equals 13 residues. Trimming removed 3 bases at V and 9 bases at J, with 9 bases between. CDR3 amino acids: CASSLGVSSPLHF. The CDR3 nucleotides are TGTGCCAGCAGCTTGGGGGTTAGTTCACCCCTCCACTTT.

This clonotype appeared a few times. This chain joins TRBV6-1 and TRBJ2-3; a weak D match, TRBD2 (7 bases). Germline loops: CDR1 MNHNS, CDR2 SASEGT. The CDR3 sequence is 15 residues long. V lost 3 bases to trimming and J lost 2 bases, with 12 bases between them. The CDR3 loop is CASSDAGAATDTQYF. As DNA, the CDR3 is TGTGCCAGCAGTGACGCGGGGGCGGCCACAGATACGCAGTATTTT.

In its sample, this clonotype was seen a few times. The chain joins TRBV20-1 to TRBJ1-2, with 9 bases identical to TRBD1. Unmatched junction bases numbered 10, after V lost 1 base and J lost 7 bases. CDR1 and CDR2 from the germline V gene are DFQATT and SNEGSKA (reference sequence). The CDR3 consists of 15 residues. CDR3: CSARAGNRGRIGYTF. The CDR3 DNA reads TGCAGTGCTAGAGCTGGTAACAGGGGGCGCATTGGCTACACCTTC.

The chain joins TRBV2 to TRBJ2-5; TRBD2 matches at 10 bases. V lost 7 bases to trimming and J lost 4 bases; unmatched junction nucleotides: 12. In germline, CDR1 is SNHLY, CDR2 FYNNEI. The CDR3 is 16 amino acids. This CDR3 is CASTANLAGGGETQYF. The CDR3 nucleotides read TGTGCCAGCACCGCGAATTTAGCGGGGGGCGGAGAGACCCAGTACTTC.

This clonotype was detected once. V and J are TRBV20-1 and TRBJ2-5; D gene unclear. Germline V gene sequence: CDR1 DFQATT, CDR2 SNEGSKA (reference sequence). This CDR3 has 10 amino acids. V was pared by 5 bases and J by 7 bases, with 8 bases between. CDR3 sequence reads: CSADRGTQYF. DNA of the CDR3: TGCAGTGCTGACCGAGGGACCCAGTACTTC.

The CDR3 here is CAWSDGTGVNQPQHF. CDR3 coding DNA: TGTGCCTGGAGCGACGGGACAGGGGTCAATCAGCCCCAGCATTTT. V gene TRBV30 combines with J gene TRBJ1-5, with 10 bases that match TRBD1. CDR1 and CDR2 (germline): GTSNPN, SVGIG (reference sequence). This CDR3 is 15 amino acids long. V was clipped by 3 bases and J by 3 bases; unmatched bases: 5.

V is TRBV25-1 and J is TRBJ1-2, with 10 bases identical to TRBD1. This CDR3 has 18 residues. Per germline, CDR1 MGHDK and CDR2 SYGVNS. V was clipped by 2 bases and J by 2 bases; unmatched bases: 11. In nucleotides, the CDR3 is TGTGCCAGCAGTGAACCAACACGGACAGGGGGAGAGAACTATGGCTACACCTTC. Its protein is CASSEPTRTGGENYGYTF.

The chain is built from TRBV5-4 and TRBJ2-7, with TRBD2 as a possible D gene (5 bases). The V end was cut by 4 bases, the J end by 7 bases, with 15 bases between. Germline V gene lookup returns CDR1 SGHNT and CDR2 YYREEE (reference sequence). CDR3 length equals 13 residues. CDR3 loop: CASSRTGVGEQYF. In nucleotides, the CDR3 is TGTGCCAGCAGCCGGACTGGGGTGGGGGAGCAGTACTTC.

The chain joins TRBV20-1 to TRBJ2-3; 8 bases align to TRBD2. With V trimmed by 5 bases and J by 1 base, 11 bases remained unmatched. Germline CDR1 DFQATT, CDR2 SNEGSKA (reference sequence). The CDR3 is 16 residues long. CDR3 DNA: TGCAGTGCTGGGACGGGCACCGGGGGGGGCACAGATACGCAGTATTTT. Translating gives CSAGTGTGGGTDTQYF.

This clonotype was counted a few times. The CDR3: CSATGTSGGATDTQYF. DNA for the CDR3: TGCAGTGCTACCGGGACTAGCGGGGGGGCGACAGATACGCAGTATTTT. The chain recombines TRBV20-1 with TRBJ2-3; 16 positions match TRBD2. Trimming cost V 4 bases and J 3 bases; bases outside gene matches: 4. This CDR3 comprises 16 residues. Germline lookup yields CDR1 DFQATT and CDR2 SNEGSKA (reference sequence).

The rearrangement uses TRBV20-1 and TRBJ1-1; 8 nucleotides agree with TRBD1. Trimming cost V 2 bases and J 1 base; bases outside gene matches: 3. Germline V lookup: CDR1 DFQATT, CDR2 SNEGSKA (reference sequence). The CDR3 sequence is 14 residues long. CDR3 protein: CSARLDRGNTEAFF. The CDR3, as DNA: TGCAGTGCTAGACTAGACAGGGGGAACACTGAAGCTTTCTTT.

The V and J genes are TRBV6-1 and TRBJ1-1; the D is unclear. Trimming took off 7 bases at V and 1 base at J, with 13 bases between the two ends. Germline CDR1 and CDR2: MNHNS and SASEGT. The CDR3 contains 14 residues. DNA of the CDR3: TGTGCCAGCACCCAACGGGGAGGGAACACTGAAGCTTTCTTT. This codes for CASTQRGGNTEAFF.

The chain combines TRBV6-2 or TRBV6-3 with TRBJ2-1; D possibly corresponds to TRBD2 (5 bases). From germline, CDR1 is MNHEY and CDR2 SVGEGT. CDR3 size: 16 residues. The V end lost 5 bases, the J end lost 4 bases, and 18 bases lay between the germline ends. CDR3 sequence reads: CASSTLRLAQYNEQFF. The CDR3 bases are TGTGCCAGCAGTACCCTAAGGCTAGCACAGTACAATGAGCAGTTCTTC.

This rearrangement joins TRBV6-5 to TRBJ2-3; 10 nucleotides agree with TRBD2. Germline V gene lookup returns CDR1 MNHEY and CDR2 SVGAGI. This CDR3 is 19 amino acids long. Unmatched junction bases numbered 13, after V lost 3 bases and J lost 1 base. The CDR3 nucleotides are TGTGCCAGCAGTTATAGCGGGGGGACCTTATGGCAAGGCACAGATACGCAGTATTTT. Translating gives CASSYSGGTLWQGTDTQYF.

This clonotype appeared a few times. The chain has TRBV20-1 and TRBJ2-5; 13 bases map to TRBD2. The CDR3 runs to 18 residues. J was trimmed by 1 base and V by 1 base; bases with no gene match: 9. Per germline, CDR1 DFQATT and CDR2 SNEGSKA (reference sequence). CDR3: CSARVRPRLAGGQETQYF. The CDR3 DNA reads TGCAGTGCTAGAGTCCGGCCGAGACTAGCGGGGGGCCAAGAGACCCAGTACTTC.

The V and J genes are TRBV20-1 and TRBJ1-4; D remains unclear. This CDR3 is built from 15 residues. Germline assignment: CDR1 DFQATT and CDR2 SNEGSKA (reference sequence). Trimming stripped 1 base from V and 6 bases from J, with 15 bases between. The CDR3 spells CSARGFPGPHEKLFF. Here the CDR3 DNA reads TGCAGTGCTAGAGGCTTCCCGGGCCCCCATGAAAAACTGTTTTTT.

This clonotype was seen only a few times. In nucleotides, the CDR3 is TGTGCCAGTAGGAGGACAGGGAGGACAGATACGCAGTATTTT. Residues: CASRRTGRTDTQYF. The rearrangement uses TRBV19 and TRBJ2-3; TRBD1 matches at 8 bases. Trimming took 6 bases from V and 3 from J; bases not matched to a gene: 5. Germline lookup yields CDR1 LNHDA and CDR2 SQIVND (reference sequence). The CDR3 is 14 residues long.

The chain uses TRBV2 and TRBJ2-1, with 8 bases matching TRBD2. The CDR3 covers 15 residues. The germline V gene has CDR1 SNHLY and CDR2 FYNNEI. V shed 2 bases, J shed 7 bases, and the junction held 7 bases outside the gene matches. The CDR3 here is CASSELAGGLNEQFF. The DNA of the CDR3 is TGTGCCAGCAGTGAATTGGCGGGGGGATTGAATGAGCAGTTCTTC.

V usage is TRBV2 and J usage is TRBJ2-5; D possibly corresponds to TRBD1 (5 bases). V was pared by 3 bases and J by 5 bases, with 10 bases between. Germline lookup yields CDR1 SNHLY and CDR2 FYNNEI. The CDR3 length is 13 residues. CDR3 in amino acids: CASSDRVLETQYF. CDR3 in DNA: TGTGCCAGCAGTGACAGGGTGTTGGAGACCCAGTACTTC.

This clonotype was detected only a few times. This rearrangement joins TRBV20-1 to TRBJ2-5, with 13 bases identical to TRBD2. Germline CDR1 DFQATT, CDR2 SNEGSKA (reference sequence). This CDR3 comprises 14 residues. J was trimmed by 5 bases and V by 4 bases; bases with no gene match: 4. The CDR3 coding sequence is TGCAGTGCTACGACTAGCGGGGGGAGCGAGACCCAGTACTTC. It yields the protein CSATTSGGSETQYF.

J is TRBJ2-2 and V is TRBV6-1; D not certain. V lost 6 bases and J 0 bases, leaving 8 bases between the germline ends. This CDR3 contains 14 residues. Looked up from germline, CDR1 is MNHNS and CDR2 is SASEGT. The CDR3 loop is CASSLTTNTGELFF. As DNA, the CDR3 is TGTGCCAGCAGCCTCACAACGAACACCGGGGAGCTGTTTTTT.

This clonotype occurred a few times. The chain combines TRBV30 with TRBJ1-6; no definite D call. Germline V CDR1 and CDR2: GTSNPN, SVGIG (reference sequence). Trimming removed 3 bases from V and 2 bases from J, with 8 bases in between. CDR3 size: 14 residues. The CDR3 reads CAWRGRTYNSPLHF. The CDR3 DNA reads TGTGCCTGGAGGGGGAGGACCTATAATTCACCCCTCCACTTT.

This clonotype was seen a few times. The chain employs TRBV12-3 or TRBV12-4 and TRBJ1-1; D call uncertain. Trimming shortened V by 4 bases and J by 7 bases, and 7 bases separated the two germline ends. The CDR3 spans 11 residues. The CDR3 spells CASSSVVEAFF. CDR3 DNA: TGTGCCAGCAGTTCCGTCGTTGAAGCTTTCTTT.